These 15 T cell receptor beta chains came from one sample sequenced in a study of T cell changes during pregnancy in multiple sclerosis. Sequencing used immunoSEQ multiplex PCR; TCRdb keeps in-frame clones, though not all of them. The data show about 58,000 clones, with roughly nine tenths seen just once and under 0.6% held by the top ten. The sequences come from CD4+ T cells from peripheral blood mononuclear cells, collected after pregnancy. These receptor sequences come from a female donor in good health, enrolled as a control in a pregnancy study.

This clone was picked up one time. This chain links TRBV11-3 with TRBJ2-7, with 7 bases lining up with TRBD1. CDR3 length equals 13 residues. From germline, CDR1 is SGHNT and CDR2 YENEEA. J lost 2 bases, V lost 5 bases, and 3 bases had no gene match. As DNA, the CDR3 is TGTGCCAGCAGCCCGGGACAGCCCTACGAGCAGTACTTC. As protein: CASSPGQPYEQYF.

This clone was counted a single time. The V gene is TRBV7-8, the J gene TRBJ1-1; TRBD1 might be the D (6 bases). CDR1 and CDR2 from the germline V gene are SGHVS and FQNEAQ. The length of the CDR3 is 17 residues. V dropped 5 bases and J dropped 5 bases, with 24 bases sitting between them. The CDR3 nucleotides are TGTGCCAGCAGCGTCTTAAGGGGGGGGCGCGTGGATACTGAAGCTTTCTTT. Protein: CASSVLRGGRVDTEAFF.

The rearrangement joins TRBV10-3 to TRBJ2-2, with a weak D call TRBD2 (5 bases). Trimming cost V 10 bases and J 3 bases, with 15 bases left between them. CDR1 is ENHRY and CDR2 is SYGVKD in the germline V gene. The CDR3 runs to 14 residues. CDR3 sequence: CASRGISDTGELFF. CDR3 nucleotide sequence: TGTGCCAGCCGGGGAATAAGTGACACCGGGGAGCTGTTTTTT.

The chain links TRBV14 to TRBJ2-3; TRBD2 is a possible D gene (5 bases). V gave up 8 bases and J gave up 2 bases, with 8 bases separating them. This CDR3 contains 12 residues. Germline V gene lookup returns CDR1 SGHDN and CDR2 FVKESK. The CDR3 sequence: CASARVTDTQYF. The CDR3 DNA sequence: TGTGCCAGCGCGCGGGTCACAGATACGCAGTATTTT.

The chain has TRBV19 and TRBJ1-5; 10 nucleotides agree with TRBD1. Per germline, CDR1 LNHDA and CDR2 SQIVND (reference sequence). This CDR3 is 16 amino acids long. J gave up 5 bases and V 7 bases, and 11 bases lay outside the gene matches. CDR3 sequence: CASTSGTGALYQPQHF. The CDR3 DNA is TGTGCCAGTACCTCCGGGACAGGGGCTTTGTATCAGCCCCAGCATTTT. The whole variable domain, remainder taken from reference TRBV19 and TRBJ1-5, is DGGITQSPKYLFRKEGQNVTLSCEQNLNHDAMYWYRQDPGQGLRLIYYSQIVNDFQKGDIAEGYSVSREKKESFPLTVTSAQKNPTAFYLCASTSGTGALYQPQHFGDGTRLSIL.

The chain joins TRBV19 to TRBJ1-5; 8 nucleotides line up with TRBD1. Germline loops: CDR1 LNHDA, CDR2 SQIVND (reference sequence). The CDR3 loop spans 14 amino acids. V lost 3 bases to trimming and J lost 7 bases; unmatched junction nucleotides: 5. The CDR3 here is CASSIDRGKQPQHF. CDR3 DNA sequence: TGTGCCAGTAGTATCGACAGGGGAAAGCAGCCCCAGCATTTT.

The chain employs TRBV6-5 and TRBJ1-1, with D tentatively TRBD1 (6 bases). The germline CDR1 and CDR2 sequences are MNHEY and SVGAGI. The V end lost 6 bases, the J end lost 2 bases, and 13 bases lay between the germline ends. CDR3 length: 14 amino acids. CDR3 sequence: CASREGGYNTEAFF. The CDR3 DNA follows: TGTGCCAGCAGGGAAGGGGGTTATAACACTGAAGCTTTCTTT.

The CDR3: CASSTSGRVEQYF. DNA for the CDR3: TGTGCCAGCAGTACTAGCGGGCGCGTGGAGCAGTACTTC. The V gene is TRBV6-6, the J gene TRBJ2-7; 9 positions match TRBD2. The CDR3 totals 13 residues. With 5 bases clipped from V and 7 bases from J, the junction kept 6 bases outside the gene matches. CDR1 MNHNY and CDR2 SVGAGI come from the germline V gene (reference sequence).

The chain recombines TRBV19 with TRBJ2-7, with 10 bases lining up with TRBD2. Germline V gene data show CDR1 as LNHDA and CDR2 as SQIVND (reference sequence). The V segment lost 6 bases and the J segment 2 bases; nucleotides outside the gene matches: 4. CDR3 length: 14 amino acids. Written as DNA, the CDR3 is TGTGCCAGTAGAGCAGCGGGGGGGGCCTACGAGCAGTACTTC. This sequence encodes CASRAAGGAYEQYF. The full variable domain, completed using reference TRBV19 and TRBJ2-7, is DGGITQSPKYLFRKEGQNVTLSCEQNLNHDAMYWYRQDPGQGLRLIYYSQIVNDFQKGDIAEGYSVSREKKESFPLTVTSAQKNPTAFYLCASRAAGGAYEQYFGPGTRLTVT.

The rearrangement links TRBV5-6 to TRBJ1-4; 11 bases line up with TRBD1. This CDR3 spans 15 amino acids. V lost 4 bases, J lost 8 bases, and 7 bases stayed unmatched. From germline, CDR1 is SGHDT and CDR2 YYEEEE. The CDR3 sequence: CASSLRGQGAEKLFF. DNA for the CDR3: TGTGCCAGCAGCCTCCGCGGACAGGGGGCAGAAAAACTGTTTTTT.

The chain links TRBV2 to TRBJ1-2; 8 bases match TRBD1. The CDR3 extends over 17 amino acids. The V segment lost 6 bases and the J segment 3 bases; nucleotides outside the gene matches: 15. Germline-derived CDR1 and CDR2 are SNHLY and FYNNEI. The CDR3 bases are TGTGCCAGCAGCAGAGACCCCAGGGGGCGCGTGCACTATGGCTACACCTTC. This codes for CASSRDPRGRVHYGYTF. The full variable domain, in which reference TRBV2 and TRBJ1-2 provide the parts outside the CDR3, is EPEVTQTPSHQVTQMGQEVILRCVPISNHLYFYWYRQILGQKVEFLVSFYNNEISEKSEIFDDQFSVERPDGSNFTLKIRSTKLEDSAMYFCASSRDPRGRVHYGYTFGSGTRLTVV.

The chain couples TRBV6-5 to TRBJ1-1; the D gene is possibly TRBD1 (5 bases). Germline V gene lookup returns CDR1 MNHEY and CDR2 SVGAGI. V dropped 6 bases and J dropped 3 bases, with 17 bases sitting between them. The CDR3 consists of 15 residues. CDR3 DNA sequence: TGTGCCAGCAGCACCATGTACGGGACTTACACTGAAGCTTTCTTT. Its translation: CASSTMYGTYTEAFF.

The V gene is TRBV12-5, the J gene TRBJ2-1; the match to TRBD1 covers 7 bases. The CDR3 sequence is 13 residues long. V lost 1 base, J lost 10 bases, and 4 bases stayed unmatched. Germline lookup yields CDR1 LGHNT and CDR2 FRNRAP. In DNA, the CDR3 is TGTGCTAGTGGTTTGGGACAGGGTGGAGAGCAGTTCTTC. It is translated as CASGLGQGGEQFF.

This sequence joins TRBV25-1 and TRBJ2-5; 9 nucleotides agree with TRBD2. The CDR3 covers 12 residues. Looked up from germline, CDR1 is MGHDK and CDR2 is SYGVNS. Germline trimming cut 11 bases from V and 1 base from J; bases unmatched to any gene: 2. The CDR3 here is CAGRGGQETQYF. In nucleotides, the CDR3 is TGTGCCGGGCGGGGGGGCCAAGAGACCCAGTACTTC.

This clone was observed once. This chain joins TRBV6-1 and TRBJ2-7, with TRBD1 identical over 7 bases. CDR1 and CDR2 from the germline V gene are MNHNS and SASEGT. The CDR3 sequence is 15 residues long. The J segment lost 3 bases and the V segment lost 7 bases, leaving 12 bases of the junction unmatched. In DNA form, the CDR3 reads TGTGCCAGCATTTATTCCGACAGGGAGATCTACGAGCAGTACTTC. Residues: CASIYSDREIYEQYF.